The subject of this entry is one TCR beta chain. Trimming removed 2 bases from V and 3 bases from J; junction bases left unmatched: 3. This CDR3 region has 15 residues. Germline V gene sequence: CDR1 SGHRS, CDR2 YFSETQ. Assay used: immunoSEQ multiplex PCR; TCRdb lists only in-frame clones, some missing. The data hold some 2,000,000 clones, with 90% to 96% observed a single time. These data originate in a study of shared clonotypes between healthy human individuals. The sequencing input was naive CD4+ T cells sorted from blood. This sample's subset: CD45RA+ positively selected. The genes are TRBV5-1 and TRBJ1-4, with 8 bases fitting TRBD1. This TCR was sampled from a man in his late teens or twenties in good health. CDR3 sequence reads: CASSFTGGANEKLFF. The DNA of the CDR3 is TGCGCCAGCAGCTTTACAGGGGGAGCTAATGAAAAACTGTTTTTT.